This T cell receptor (beta chain) was retrieved from a study of blood T cell repertoires in COVID-19. The V end lost 7 bases, the J end lost 5 bases, and 14 bases lay between the germline ends. This CDR3 has 13 amino acids. Germline CDR1 reads LNHDA; CDR2 reads SQIVND (reference sequence). Assay used: immunoSEQ multiplex PCR; TCRdb lists only in-frame clones, some missing. The data contain approximately 140,000 clones, approximately 88% of them singletons. This chain connects TRBV19 to TRBJ2-5; D uncertain. Sequencing was carried out using peripheral blood. This TCR was sampled from a man aged 60 to 75 with active or convalescent COVID-19. CDR3 sequence: CASTTSHRETQYF. The CDR3 DNA follows: TGTGCCAGTACCACGAGCCATCGGGAGACCCAGTACTTC. Looking up the rest from reference TRBV19 and TRBJ2-5 gives the full variable domain: DGGITQSPKYLFRKEGQNVTLSCEQNLNHDAMYWYRQDPGQGLRLIYYSQIVNDFQKGDIAEGYSVSREKKESFPLTVTSAQKNPTAFYLCASTTSHRETQYFGPGTRLLVL.